This T cell receptor (beta chain) was profiled in a study of cytomegalovirus exposure and HLA in healthy donors. For the study at large: About 180 million T cells yielded some 100 million unique TCR beta sequences, as an earlier analysis found.

Primers: 60 Vbeta forward and 13 Jbeta reverse. Here immunoSEQ multiplex PCR was the method, and the copy in TCRdb shows in-frame clones only, minus some. The sample yields 100,000 to 150,000 clones, around 80% seen once. The CDR3 has 15 residues. Germline assignment: CDR1 KGHSH and CDR2 LQKENI. Trimming took 4 bases from V and 3 from J, leaving 15 bases between them. General study results and limits: HLA alleles showed associations with 15,000 to 20,000 TCR beta sequences in a later analysis, at a 0.05 false discovery rate. According to the study, approximately 150 TCR beta chains were cytomegalovirus-associated. Most likely, a cluster of highly shared sequence variants arose as a sequencing artifact.

For this clone: Its antigen is unidentified.

This receptor was taken from a woman in her late teens or twenties in good health and CMV-seronegative. The source material was PBMCs. V is TRBV18 and J is TRBJ1-1, with D tentatively TRBD1 (6 bases). In nucleotides, the CDR3 is TGTGCCAGCTCACGCAGGGGAATGAAAGACACTGAAGCTTTCTTT. Translation: CASSRRGMKDTEAFF.